The 3 T cell receptor beta chains below come from one sample, sequenced in a study of human T cells and chemical hapten exposure. TCRdb called the RACE reads again in MiXCR, with one record for every CDR3 protein. The table lists some 41,000 distinct CDR3 sequences, around 3.8% of them singletons. Documented time point: patch test 1, 2 weeks after DPC sensitization. Indicated treatment: therapeutic diphenylcyclopropenone sensitization with weekly scalp DPC. The total RNA was obtained from whole blood that was not fractionated. The sample here was whole blood, taken in connection with sensitization to the hapten diphenylcyclopropenone (DPC). Receptors were obtained from a man between 45 and 60 years old with alopecia areata. Some clones in this sample may be carry-over from other donors' samples.

This clonotype was recorded at least ten times. This rearrangement joins TRBV6-1 to TRBJ1-5; TRBD1 is a possible D gene (6 bases). The V end was cut by 6 bases, the J end by 1 base, with 19 bases between. The CDR3 extends over 17 amino acids. From germline, CDR1 is MNHNS and CDR2 SASEGT. The CDR3 DNA reads TGTGCCAGCAGCCCCCCCAGTGGGGGCGGGAGCAATCAGCCCCAGCATTTT. It translates to CASSPPSGGGSNQPQHF.

This clonotype was recorded many times. Here the CDR3 DNA reads TGTGCCAGCAGCTTAGGTCCCCCGAACGAGCAGTACTTC. Protein: CASSLGPPNEQYF. The chain recombines TRBV7-2 with TRBJ2-7; D uncertain. V was pared by 1 base and J by 5 bases, with 9 bases between. The length of the CDR3 is 13 residues. Germline CDR1 SGHTA, CDR2 FQGNSA.

The rearrangement joins TRBV2 to TRBJ1-2, with 7 bases aligning to TRBD1. CDR1 and CDR2 (germline): SNHLY, FYNNEI. J was trimmed by 4 bases and V by 6 bases; bases with no gene match: 14. The CDR3 covers 16 residues. The CDR3 sequence: CASRVGGGTDPYGYTF. The CDR3 nucleotides read TGTGCCAGCAGAGTCGGGGGCGGGACAGATCCCTATGGCTACACCTTC.